This record concerns one TCR beta chain sequence. The antigen is not known. TCRdb reworked the 5' RACE reads into one entry per CDR3 protein, no DNA. The sample yields 250,000 or so distinct CDR3 sequences, of which the top ten take up 4% to 5%. CDR1 is SQVTM, CDR2 ANQGSEA, per germline. The CDR3 has 11 amino acids. The sample comes from a study of T cells expressing NK-cell markers. The overall study: In sorted CD3+CD56+NKG2C+, CD3+CD56+NKG2C- and CD3+CD56-NKG2C+ T cells, TCR beta repertoires were obtained. Study-wide results and caveats: The dominant NKG2C+ clonotypes represented roughly 1.0-7.5% of CD8+ T cells in more than five donors. Among a few donors, these clonotypes also ranked first in the CD3+CD56-NKG2C+ fraction.

V and J are TRBV29-1 and TRBJ2-5. The source material was blood T cells: a sorted CD56 or NKG2C T cell subset, CD4+ or CD8+ T cells, or bulk PBMC T cells (not recorded which). The source of this sequence is a woman aged 18 to 69 in good health. This chain's CDR3 is CSVEYKETQYF.